The 2 T cell receptor beta chains listed next were all sequenced from one sample in a study of cytomegalovirus exposure and HLA in healthy donors. The PCR used 60 Vbeta and 13 Jbeta primers. TCRdb's copy holds only in-frame clones and misses some; the assay was immunoSEQ multiplex PCR. This sample contains about 84,000 clones. The source material was PBMCs. The receptor set was obtained from a man aged 45-65 years in good health and CMV-seronegative.

V and J are TRBV2 and TRBJ1-1, with D maybe TRBD1 (6 bases). Germline lookup yields CDR1 SNHLY and CDR2 FYNNEI. V lost 7 bases, J lost 5 bases, and 14 bases lay in between. The CDR3 sequence is 13 residues long. The CDR3 is CASTRGGETEAFF. The CDR3, as DNA: TGTGCCAGCACCCGAGGGGGGGAGACTGAAGCTTTCTTT.

The J gene is TRBJ2-5, the V gene TRBV18, with D possibly matching TRBD1 (6 bases). Germline CDR1 reads KGHSH; CDR2 reads LQKENI. The CDR3 spans 16 residues. With 2 bases removed from V and 1 base from J, the gap between germline ends came to 14 bases. The CDR3 DNA reads TGTGCCAGCTCACCAAGGGGTCAGGGGCCCCAAGAGACCCAGTACTTC. This codes for CASSPRGQGPQETQYF.